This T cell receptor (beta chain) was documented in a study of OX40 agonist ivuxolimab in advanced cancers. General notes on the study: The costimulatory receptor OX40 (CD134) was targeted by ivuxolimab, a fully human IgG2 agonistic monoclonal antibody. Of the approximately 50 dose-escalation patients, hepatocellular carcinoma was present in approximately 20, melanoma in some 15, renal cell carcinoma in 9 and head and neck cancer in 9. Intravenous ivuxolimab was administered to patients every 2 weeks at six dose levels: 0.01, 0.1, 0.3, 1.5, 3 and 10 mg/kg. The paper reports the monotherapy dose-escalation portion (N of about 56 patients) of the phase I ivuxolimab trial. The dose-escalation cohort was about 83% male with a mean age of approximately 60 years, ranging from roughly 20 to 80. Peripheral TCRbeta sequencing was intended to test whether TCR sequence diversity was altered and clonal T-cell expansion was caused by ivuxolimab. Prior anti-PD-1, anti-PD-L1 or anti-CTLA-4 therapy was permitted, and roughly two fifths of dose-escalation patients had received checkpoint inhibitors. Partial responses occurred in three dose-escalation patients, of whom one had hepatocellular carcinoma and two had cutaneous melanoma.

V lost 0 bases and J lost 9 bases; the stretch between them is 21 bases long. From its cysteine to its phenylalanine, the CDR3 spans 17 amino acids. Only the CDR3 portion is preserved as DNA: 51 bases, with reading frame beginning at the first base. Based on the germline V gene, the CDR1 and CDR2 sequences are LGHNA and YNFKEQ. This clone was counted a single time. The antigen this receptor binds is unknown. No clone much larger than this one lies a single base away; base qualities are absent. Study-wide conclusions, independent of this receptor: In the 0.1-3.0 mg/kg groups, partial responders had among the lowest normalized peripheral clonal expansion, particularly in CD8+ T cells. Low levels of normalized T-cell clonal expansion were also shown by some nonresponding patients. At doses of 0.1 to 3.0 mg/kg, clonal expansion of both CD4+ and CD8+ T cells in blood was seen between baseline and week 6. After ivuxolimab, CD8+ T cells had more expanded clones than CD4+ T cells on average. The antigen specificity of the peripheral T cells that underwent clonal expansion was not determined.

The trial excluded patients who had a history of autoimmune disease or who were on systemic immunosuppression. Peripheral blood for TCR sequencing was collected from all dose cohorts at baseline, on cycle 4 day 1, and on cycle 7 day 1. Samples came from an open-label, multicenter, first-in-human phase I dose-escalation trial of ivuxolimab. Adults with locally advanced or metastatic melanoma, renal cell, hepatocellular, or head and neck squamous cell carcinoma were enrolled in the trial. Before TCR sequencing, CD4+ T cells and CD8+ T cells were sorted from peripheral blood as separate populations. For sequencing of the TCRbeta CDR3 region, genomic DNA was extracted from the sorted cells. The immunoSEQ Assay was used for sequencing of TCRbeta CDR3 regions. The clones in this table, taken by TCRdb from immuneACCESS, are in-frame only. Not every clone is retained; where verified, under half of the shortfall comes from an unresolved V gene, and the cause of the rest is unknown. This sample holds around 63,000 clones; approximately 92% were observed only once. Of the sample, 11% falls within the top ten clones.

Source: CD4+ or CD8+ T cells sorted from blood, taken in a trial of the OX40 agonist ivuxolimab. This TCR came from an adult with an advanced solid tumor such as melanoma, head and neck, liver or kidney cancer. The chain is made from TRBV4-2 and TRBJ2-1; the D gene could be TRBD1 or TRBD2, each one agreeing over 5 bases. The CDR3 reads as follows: CASSQDGGDAGPGEQFF. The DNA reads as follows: TGTGCCAGCAGCCAAGATGGGGGAGACGCAGGGCCTGGTGAGCAGTTCTTC.